The sequence of this T cell receptor (beta chain) was determined in a study of blood T cell repertoires in COVID-19. In the authors' methods: By means of reference gene primer amplification, nucleated cell counts were estimated. Sequencing was performed with immunoSEQ multiplex PCR; in TCRdb, only in-frame clones are kept and a portion is missing. The V and J calls and clone size come from that table; D and trimming were worked out from the DNA. The sample has a few hundred thousand clones, roughly 90% seen once. CDR1 and CDR2 (germline): SGHDN, FVKESK. This CDR3 contains 15 residues. Deletions cut 3 bases from V and 4 bases from J, with 16 bases between.

The receptor comes from a woman aged 25 to 39 with COVID-19, enrolled during active disease. The V call is TRBV14, the J call TRBJ2-7, with a weak D call TRBD2 (6 bases). Sequenced input: peripheral blood. For the CDR3, the DNA is TGTGCCAGCAGCCAGAGAAGTAGCGGACCGTACGAGCAGTACTTC. Protein: CASSQRSSGPYEQYF.